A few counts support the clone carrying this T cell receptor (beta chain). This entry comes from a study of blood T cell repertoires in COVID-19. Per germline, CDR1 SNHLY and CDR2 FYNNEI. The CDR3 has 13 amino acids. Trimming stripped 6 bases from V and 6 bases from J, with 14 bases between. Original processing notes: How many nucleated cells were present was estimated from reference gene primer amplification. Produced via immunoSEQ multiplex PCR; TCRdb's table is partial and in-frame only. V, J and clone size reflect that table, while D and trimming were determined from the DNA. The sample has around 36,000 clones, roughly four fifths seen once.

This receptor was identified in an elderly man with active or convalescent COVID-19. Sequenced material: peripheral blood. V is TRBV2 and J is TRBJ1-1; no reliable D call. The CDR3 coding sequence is TGTGCCAGCAGGGCAGAGGGTATGGCTGAAGCTTTCTTT. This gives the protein CASRAEGMAEAFF.